Below, 3 T cell receptor beta chains from the same sample are listed, as sequenced in a study of blood T cell repertoires in COVID-19. TCRdb's table, derived via immunoSEQ multiplex PCR, lists solely in-frame clones and lacks some. The sample carries under 250,000 clones, around 81% recorded once. The source material was peripheral blood. The receptors were sampled from a woman between 65 and 79 years old with acute or convalescent COVID-19.

The chain combines TRBV9 with TRBJ2-5; no definite D call. The V gene lost 1 base and the J gene lost 0 bases, with 7 bases spanning the gap. The V gene's germline CDR1 is SGDLS and CDR2 YYNGEE. This CDR3 is built from 14 residues. CDR3 region: CASSVSVNQETQYF. The CDR3 bases are TGTGCCAGCAGCGTATCAGTGAACCAAGAGACCCAGTACTTC.

This rearrangement joins TRBV29-1 to TRBJ2-7; perhaps TRBD2 as D (5 bases). V was pared by 8 bases and J by 6 bases, with 23 bases between. Germline lookup yields CDR1 SQVTM and CDR2 ANQGSEA. The CDR3 is made up of 14 amino acids. CDR3 residues: CSLTTPGSKGEQYV. Here the CDR3 DNA reads TGCAGCCTCACAACGCCGGGGAGCAAGGGCGAGCAGTACGTC.

V and J are TRBV5-1 and TRBJ2-7, with 7 nucleotides matching TRBD1. The CDR3 has 14 amino acids. CDR1 and CDR2 (germline): SGHRS, YFSETQ. Germline trimming cut 4 bases from V and 0 bases from J; bases unmatched to any gene: 4. The CDR3 DNA is TGCGCCAGCAGCCTGGGACAGCCCTCCTACGAGCAGTACTTC. It encodes CASSLGQPSYEQYF. Variable domain in full (rest from reference TRBV5-1 and TRBJ2-7): KAGVTQTPRYLIKTRGQQVTLSCSPISGHRSVSWYQQTPGQGLQFLFEYFSETQRNKGNFPGRFSGRQFSNSRSEMNVSTLELGDSALYLCASSLGQPSYEQYFGPGTRLTVT.